This TCR beta chain comes out of a study of CD8+ T cells in alopecia areata. Study information: Treatment with tofacitinib (6 to 18 months) was followed by 6 months off drug. Using the percentage of affected scalp area, treated patients' severity was scored.

Treatment given: oral pan-JAK inhibitor, 5-10 mg twice daily. Patients with alopecia areata provided lesional scalp punch biopsies as well as peripheral blood. RNA, once extracted, was reverse transcribed into cDNA for use as the sequencing template. The assay was immunoSEQ multiplex PCR, and TCRdb's table has in-frame clones only and misses some. Among about 210,000 clones listed, 50% to 60% were seen once. Germline V CDR1 and CDR2: SGHRS, YFSETQ. V lost 4 bases to trimming and J lost 4 bases; unmatched junction nucleotides: 4. The CDR3 has 14 amino acids. This specimen was CD4+ T cells sorted from blood, taken at week 4, from a patient treated with tofacitinib. The chain combines TRBV5-1 with TRBJ2-3; 9 nucleotides align to TRBD2. This receptor was taken from a human donor with alopecia areata. CDR3 coding DNA: TGCGCCAGCAGCCCAGCGGGGGGTGCAGATACGCAGTATTTT. Protein: CASSPAGGADTQYF.